This is a list of T cell receptor beta chains from one sample in a study of tumor and adjacent non-tumor tissue in lung cancer. TCRdb used MiXCR to reprocess the multiplex PCR reads, holding one entry per CDR3 protein. The table records more than 120,000 distinct CDR3 sequences, approximately 72% of them present only once. The sample consisted of lung tumor tissue. The source is a man in his sixties with small cell lung cancer. CDR3s include the opening cysteine and the closing phenylalanine or tryptophan. The order of the fields is clone size, D gene, J gene, V gene, CDR3 protein, CDR3 DNA. The D gene is left open where the match is weak. Some rows mark clone size as missing; the rest say once, few, many or name a class of expanded clone.

>many|TRBD1|TRBJ1-5|TRBV7-9
CASSLGDRDNQPQHF
TGTGCCAGCAGCTTAGGAGACAGGGACAATCAGCCCCAGCATTTT
>-|TRBD1|TRBJ1-2|TRBV20-1
CSASGTGAYSGYGHTF
TGCAGTGCTAGTGGGACAGGGGCATACTCTGGATATGGCCACACCTTC
>few|TRBD1|TRBJ2-1|TRBV29-1
CSVGQTEQFF
TGCAGCGTGGGACAGACTGAGCAGTTCTTC
>-|-|TRBJ1-1|TRBV7-8
CASSRQTRTVTNTEAFF
TGTGCCAGCAGCCGCCAAACAAGGACAGTGACGAACACTGAAGCTTTCTTT
>few|-|TRBJ1-5|TRBV20-1
CSASGDSNQPQHF
TGCAGTGCTTCAGGGGATAGCAATCAGCCCCAGCATTTT
>-|TRBD1|TRBJ1-2|TRBV4-1
CASGLRDRADYGYTF
TGCGCCAGCGGCTTGCGTGACAGGGCGGACTATGGCTACACCTTC
>-|-|TRBJ1-5|TRBV6-1
CASSEERWQPRQF
TGTGCCAGCAGTGAAGAGAGGTGGCAGCCCCGGCAATTT
>few|-|TRBJ2-1|TRBV29-1
CSVEASLGVEQFF
TGCAGCGTTGAGGCGAGCCTAGGGGTCGAGCAGTTCTTC
>-|-|TRBJ2-1|TRBV12-3/TRBV12-4
CASNPASSYNEQFF
TGTGCCAGCAATCCCGCGAGCTCCTACAATGAGCAGTTCTTC
>-|TRBD2|TRBJ2-1|TRBV4-1
CASSQATSGSVYEQFF
TGCGCCAGCAGCCAAGCCACTAGCGGGAGTGTGTATGAGCAGTTCTTC
>-|-|TRBJ1-1|TRBV6-5
CSNRRQYMNTEAFF
TGTTCCAACAGGAGACAGTACATGAACACTGAAGCTTTCTTT
>few|-|TRBJ1-1|TRBV6-5
CASSYMGRGNTEAFF
TGTGCCAGCAGTTACATGGGGAGGGGGAACACTGAAGCTTTCTTT
>-|-|TRBJ1-1|TRBV11-3
CAGSSRTVELRAFF
TGTGCCGGCAGCTCTAGGACAGTGGAGCTGAGAGCTTTCTTT
>-|TRBD1|TRBJ2-5|TRBV11-2
CPSSPTGTAGETQYF
TGTCCCAGCAGCCCCACCGGGACAGCTGGGGAGACCCAGTATTTC
>-|TRBD2|TRBJ2-3|TRBV11-2
CASSQLAGGADTQYF
TGTGCTAGCAGCCAACTAGCGGGAGGCGCAGATACGCAGTATTTT
>-|-|TRBJ2-7|TRBV5-4
CARRLVRETVSEQYF
TGTGCCAGAAGGTTGGTCCGGGAGACGGTCAGCGAGCAGTACTTC
>-|TRBD2|TRBJ2-1|TRBV20-1
CSSRLAEGREQFF
TGCAGTTCCCGACTAGCGGAGGGGCGGGAGCAGTTCTTC
>-|-|TRBJ1-4|TRBV20-1
CSTRTEGKEKLFF
TGCAGTACCAGGACAGAGGGCAAAGAAAAACTGTTTTTT
>many|-|TRBJ2-1|TRBV29-1
CSVQVSSSYNEQFF
TGCAGCGTGCAAGTCTCGAGCTCCTACAATGAGCAGTTCTTC
>-|-|TRBJ1-1|TRBV6-5
CASSYLAGGTEAFF
TGTGCCAGCAGTTACTTAGCGGGCGGCACAGAAGCTTTCTTT
>-|TRBD1|TRBJ2-5|TRBV20-1
CSAYAGTGLQKTQYF
TGCAGTGCTTACGCCGGGACAGGCCTTCAAAAGACCCAGTACTTC
>few|-|TRBJ2-1|TRBV20-1
CSPRVGRDYNEQFF
TGCAGTCCTAGAGTGGGTCGGGACTACAATGAGCAGTTCTTC
>-|-|TRBJ1-2|TRBV11-2
CASISHYGYTF
TGTGCCAGCATCTCACACTATGGTTACACCTTC
>many|-|TRBJ2-3|TRBV20-1
CSATSGTEERTQYF
TGCAGTGCTACCTCCGGGACTGAGGAACGTACGCAGTATTTT
>-|TRBD2|TRBJ2-1|TRBV20-1
CSAKLLAGGAEQFF
TGCAGTGCCAAGCTACTAGCGGGAGGTGCTGAGCAGTTCTTC
>-|TRBD1|TRBJ1-5|TRBV6-2/TRBV6-3
CASGQGAVGNKPQRF
TGTGCCAGTGGACAGGGGGCGGTGGGCAATAAGCCCCAGCGTTTT
>-|-|TRBJ2-3|TRBV11-1
CTSSLTSDSTDTQYF
TGTACCAGCAGCTTAACCAGCGATAGCACAGATACACAGTATTTT
>few|-|TRBJ2-2|TRBV6-1
CASTSVFGELFF
TGTGCCAGCACCTCGGTGTTCGGGGAGCTGTTTTTT
>-|-|TRBJ2-5|TRBV11-2
CASIVIGTQEYF
TGTGCCAGCATCGTAATCGGTACCCAAGAGTACTTC
>once|-|TRBJ1-1|TRBV20-1
CSAPNARGGNTEAFF
TGCAGTGCTCCAAACGCAAGGGGGGGGAACACTGAAGCTTTCTTT
>many|TRBD2|TRBJ2-1|TRBV29-1
CSVEPTASGEQFF
TGCAGCGTTGAACCTACCGCTAGCGGTGAGCAGTTCTTC
>-|-|TRBJ2-7|TRBV20-1
CSAWQCQDEQYF
TGCAGTGCGTGGCAGTGTCAAGATGAACAGTACTTC
>-|-|TRBJ1-2|TRBV6-6
CASSRERGDGYTF
TGTGCCAGCAGCCGGGAACGGGGCGATGGCTACACCTTC
>-|-|TRBJ1-5|TRBV6-2/TRBV6-3
CASSYSASGHGYNQPQHF
TGTGCCAGCAGTTACTCGGCGTCTGGACACGGGTACAATCAGCCCCAGCATTTT
>-|-|TRBJ1-3|TRBV5-4
CASSSSGGGNTIYF
TGTGCCAGCAGCTCATCTGGGGGAGGAAACACCATATATTTT
>-|TRBD2|TRBJ2-6|TRBV10-2
CASSESGTSGTRSRSNVLTF
TGCGCCAGCAGTGAGTCGGGTACTAGCGGTACCCGCTCTAGGTCCAACGTCCTGACTTTC
>-|-|TRBJ1-3|TRBV6-5
CASSYGSGAGNTIYF
TGTGCCAGCAGTTATGGATCGGGGGCCGGAAACACCATATATTTT
>-|-|TRBJ1-6|TRBV20-1
CSARAWTVNNSPLHF
TGCAGTGCTAGGGCCTGGACGGTGAATAATTCACCCCTCCACTTT
>-|-|TRBJ2-6|TRBV10-2
CASTPNTGAKILTF
TGCGCCAGCACCCCCAACACTGGGGCCAAGATCCTGACTTTC
>few|TRBD1|TRBJ2-5|TRBV29-1
CSVESDREGETQYF
TGCAGCGTTGAATCCGACAGGGAAGGGGAGACCCAGTACTTC
>-|-|TRBJ2-7|TRBV6-1
CASSAAPGRQPGQSYEQYF
TGTGCCAGCAGTGCGGCGCCAGGGAGGCAGCCGGGACAATCCTACGAGCAGTACTTC
>-|TRBD1|TRBJ2-2|TRBV29-1
CSVTGDTRELFF
TGCAGCGTGACAGGGGACACCCGGGAGCTGTTTTTC
>-|-|TRBJ2-2|TRBV28
CASSSPGQNTGELFF
TGTGCCAGCAGTTCACCGGGACAGAACACCGGGGAGCTGTTTTTT
>-|-|TRBJ2-2|TRBV6-1
CASLEGTSTGELIF
TGTGCCAGCCTGGAAGGGACTTCCACCGGGGAGCTGATTTTT
>few|-|TRBJ2-3|TRBV20-1
CSARGWGPTDTQYF
TGCAGTGCTAGAGGATGGGGCCCCACAGATACGCAGTATTTT
>-|TRBD2|TRBJ2-1|TRBV29-1
CSVEGGGLAGSGEQFF
TGCAGCGTTGAAGGGGGAGGACTAGCGGGAAGTGGTGAGCAGTTCTTC
>-|TRBD2|TRBJ2-1|TRBV7-8
CASSQGSGRYNEQPF
TGTGCCAGCAGCCAGGGTAGCGGGAGATACAATGAGCAGCCCTTC
>few|-|TRBJ2-1|TRBV11-2
CASSRVRPYNEQFF
TGTGCCAGCAGCCGAGTCCGCCCCTACAATGAGCAGTTCTTC
>once|-|TRBJ2-1|TRBV29-1
CRVAGTFIYNGQFF
TGCAGGGTCGCCGGGACTTTCATATACAATGGGCAGTTCTTC
>-|-|TRBJ1-1|TRBV6-6
CASSYSKQKAFF
TGTGCCAGCAGTTACTCGAAGCAAAAAGCTTTCTTT
>many|-|TRBJ2-5|TRBV6-1
CASGEVGQETQYF
TGTGCCAGTGGTGAGGTGGGGCAAGAGACCCAGTACTTC
>-|-|TRBJ2-2|TRBV20-1
CSARGRTCPGSGELFF
TGCAGTGCTAGAGGAAGGACTTGCCCCGGCTCCGGGGAGCTATTTTTT
>medium-sized|-|TRBJ2-2|TRBV11-2
CASSLGQNTGELFF
TGTGCCAGCAGCCTCGGACAGAACACCGGGGAGCTGTTTTTT